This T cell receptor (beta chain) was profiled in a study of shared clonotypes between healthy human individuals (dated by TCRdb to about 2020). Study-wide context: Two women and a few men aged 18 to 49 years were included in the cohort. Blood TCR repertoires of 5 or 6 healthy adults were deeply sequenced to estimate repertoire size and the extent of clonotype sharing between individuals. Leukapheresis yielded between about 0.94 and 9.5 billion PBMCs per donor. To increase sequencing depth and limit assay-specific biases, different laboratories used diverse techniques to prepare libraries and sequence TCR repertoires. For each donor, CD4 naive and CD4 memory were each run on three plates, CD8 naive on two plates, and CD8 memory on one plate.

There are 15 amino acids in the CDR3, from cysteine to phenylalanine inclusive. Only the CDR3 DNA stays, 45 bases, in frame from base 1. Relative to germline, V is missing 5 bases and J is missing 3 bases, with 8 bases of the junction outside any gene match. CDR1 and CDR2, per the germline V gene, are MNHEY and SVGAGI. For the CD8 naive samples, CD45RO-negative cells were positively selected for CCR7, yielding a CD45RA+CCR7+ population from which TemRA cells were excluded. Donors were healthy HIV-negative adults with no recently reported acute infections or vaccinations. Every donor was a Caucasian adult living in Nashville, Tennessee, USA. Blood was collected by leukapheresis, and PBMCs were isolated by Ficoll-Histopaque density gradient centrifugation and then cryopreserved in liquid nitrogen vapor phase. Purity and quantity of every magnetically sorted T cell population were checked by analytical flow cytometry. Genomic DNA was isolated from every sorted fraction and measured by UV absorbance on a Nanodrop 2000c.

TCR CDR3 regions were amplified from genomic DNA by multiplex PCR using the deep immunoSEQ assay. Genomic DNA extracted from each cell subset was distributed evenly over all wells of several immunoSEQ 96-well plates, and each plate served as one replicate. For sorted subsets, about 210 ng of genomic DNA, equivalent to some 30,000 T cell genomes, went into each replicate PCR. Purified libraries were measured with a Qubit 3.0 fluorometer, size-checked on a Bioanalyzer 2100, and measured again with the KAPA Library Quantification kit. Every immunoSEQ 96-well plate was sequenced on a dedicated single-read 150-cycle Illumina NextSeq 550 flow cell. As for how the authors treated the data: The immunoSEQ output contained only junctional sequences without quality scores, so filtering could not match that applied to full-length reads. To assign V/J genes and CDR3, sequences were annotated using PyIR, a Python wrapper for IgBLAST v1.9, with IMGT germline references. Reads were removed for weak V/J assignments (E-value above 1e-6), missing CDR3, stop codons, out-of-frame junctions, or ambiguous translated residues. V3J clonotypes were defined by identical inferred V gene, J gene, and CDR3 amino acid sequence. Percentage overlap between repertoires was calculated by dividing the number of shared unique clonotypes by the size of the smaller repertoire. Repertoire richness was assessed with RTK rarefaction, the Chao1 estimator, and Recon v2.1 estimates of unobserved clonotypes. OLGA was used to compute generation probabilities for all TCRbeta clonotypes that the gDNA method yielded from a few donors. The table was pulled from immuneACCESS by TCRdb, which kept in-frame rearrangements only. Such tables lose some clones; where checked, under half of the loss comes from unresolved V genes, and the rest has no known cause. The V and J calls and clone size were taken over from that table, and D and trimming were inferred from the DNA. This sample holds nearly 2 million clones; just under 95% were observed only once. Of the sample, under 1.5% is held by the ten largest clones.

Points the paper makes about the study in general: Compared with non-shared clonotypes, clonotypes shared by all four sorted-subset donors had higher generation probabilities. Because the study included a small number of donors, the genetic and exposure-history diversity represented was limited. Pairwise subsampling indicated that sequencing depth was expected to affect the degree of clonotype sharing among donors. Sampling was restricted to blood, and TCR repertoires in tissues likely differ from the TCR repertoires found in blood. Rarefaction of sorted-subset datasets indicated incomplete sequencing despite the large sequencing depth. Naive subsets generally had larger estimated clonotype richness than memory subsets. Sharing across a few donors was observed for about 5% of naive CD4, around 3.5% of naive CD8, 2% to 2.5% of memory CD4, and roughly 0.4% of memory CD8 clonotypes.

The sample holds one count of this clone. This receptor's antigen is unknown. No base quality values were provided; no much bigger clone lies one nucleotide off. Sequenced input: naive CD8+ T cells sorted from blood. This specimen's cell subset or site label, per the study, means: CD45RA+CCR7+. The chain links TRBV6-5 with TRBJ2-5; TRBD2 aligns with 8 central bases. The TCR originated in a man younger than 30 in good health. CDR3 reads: CASSLRGGWKETQYF. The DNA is TGTGCCAGCAGTCTCCGGGGGGGATGGAAAGAGACCCAGTACTTC.